The source of this T cell receptor (beta chain) is a study of molecular identifiers for immune sequencing clone quantification. Study background: Within a replicate experiment, RNA obtained from either about 21,000 or 97,000 naive CD8 cells was divided into five aliquots, and four of those aliquots were then sequenced.

CDR3 size: 15 residues. Germline CDR1 reads SGHDN; CDR2 reads FVKESK. TCRdb re-derived calls from the PCR reads in MiXCR, one entry per CDR3 protein. The sample shows under 800,000 distinct CDR3 sequences, over 25% of them seen only once. A remark on this clonotype: A much more abundant neighbour one base away suggests this may be a read error.

The chain recombines TRBV14 with TRBJ1-2, with TRBD1 identical over 9 bases. Material: naive CD8+ T cells from blood, with Jurkat cell RNA spiked in. The subset was: FACS-sorted CD8+CD4-CCR7+CD45RA+ naive T cells. This sequence originates from a human donor in good health. Some libraries in this study had Jurkat cell RNA spiked in. CDR3 protein: CARSLSDRGSYGYTF. The CDR3 DNA sequence: TGTGCCCGCAGCCTATCGGACAGGGGATCCTATGGCTACACCTTC.